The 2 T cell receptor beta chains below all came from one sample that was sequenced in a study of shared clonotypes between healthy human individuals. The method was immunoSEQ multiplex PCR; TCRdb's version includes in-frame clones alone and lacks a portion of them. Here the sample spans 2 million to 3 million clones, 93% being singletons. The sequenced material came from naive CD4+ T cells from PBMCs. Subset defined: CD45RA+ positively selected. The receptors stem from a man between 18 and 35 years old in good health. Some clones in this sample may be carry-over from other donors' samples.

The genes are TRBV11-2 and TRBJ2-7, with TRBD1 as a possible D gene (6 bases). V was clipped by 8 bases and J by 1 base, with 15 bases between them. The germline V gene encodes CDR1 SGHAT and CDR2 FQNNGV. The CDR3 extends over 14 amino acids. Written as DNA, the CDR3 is TGTGCCAGCTTAAGGGGGATAGGGTCCTACGAGCAGTACTTC. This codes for CASLRGIGSYEQYF.

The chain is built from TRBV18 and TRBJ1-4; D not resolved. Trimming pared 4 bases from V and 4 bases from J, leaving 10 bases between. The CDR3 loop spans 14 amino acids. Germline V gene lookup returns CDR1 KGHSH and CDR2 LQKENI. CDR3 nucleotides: TGTGCCAGCTCACACTCAGACGGTAATGAAAAACTGTTTTTT. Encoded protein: CASSHSDGNEKLFF.